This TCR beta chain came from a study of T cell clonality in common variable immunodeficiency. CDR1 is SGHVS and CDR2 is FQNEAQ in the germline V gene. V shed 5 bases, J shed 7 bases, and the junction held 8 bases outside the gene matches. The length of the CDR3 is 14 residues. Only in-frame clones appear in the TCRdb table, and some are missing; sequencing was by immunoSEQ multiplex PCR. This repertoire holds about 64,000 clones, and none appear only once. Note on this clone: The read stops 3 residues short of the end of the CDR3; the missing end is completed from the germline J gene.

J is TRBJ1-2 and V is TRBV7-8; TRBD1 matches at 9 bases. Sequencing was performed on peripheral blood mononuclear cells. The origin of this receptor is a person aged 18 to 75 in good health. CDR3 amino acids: CASSPGTGLPGYTF. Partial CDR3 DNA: TGTGCCAGCAGCCCCGGGACAGGGCTCCCTGGC.